This TCR beta chain was sequenced in a study of blood T cell repertoires in COVID-19. Study details: Specimens from acute and convalescent COVID-19 originated in the United States, Italy and Spain. Sample material is recorded as cDNA or gDNA derived from T cells, B-cell-depleted T cells, or PBMCs.

Some clones are missing from TCRdb's copy, which holds only in-frame ones; the method was immunoSEQ multiplex PCR. Of about 110,000 clones in the sample, 85% to 90% were seen once. Trimming took 2 bases from V and 3 from J, leaving 5 bases between them. The CDR3 runs 13 residues. Germline-derived CDR1 and CDR2 are SNHLY and FYNNEI. The specimen sequenced was peripheral blood. The V and J genes are TRBV2 and TRBJ1-5; D remains unclear. The TCR comes from an elderly woman with acute or convalescent COVID-19. CDR3 sequence reads: CASSELSNQPQHF. For the CDR3, the DNA is TGTGCCAGCAGTGAACTTTCCAATCAGCCCCAGCATTTT. Full variable domain (outside the CDR3, taken from reference TRBV2 and TRBJ1-5): EPEVTQTPSHQVTQMGQEVILRCVPISNHLYFYWYRQILGQKVEFLVSFYNNEISEKSEIFDDQFSVERPDGSNFTLKIRSTKLEDSAMYFCASSELSNQPQHFGDGTRLSIL.